There are many counts of the clone carrying this T cell receptor (beta chain). What it binds is unknown. These data come from a study of prognosis after radiotherapy for stage I lung cancer. About the research overall: Distant metastases struck several patients a median of roughly 7 months after radiotherapy; about 15 showed no significant progression.

Regarding the study as a whole: Reportedly, patients with and without metastases differed in TRBV and TRBJ gene usage.

From germline, CDR1 is SGHVS and CDR2 FQNEAQ. The CDR3 totals 15 residues. The V end was cut by 6 bases, the J end by 0 bases, with 15 bases between. Starting from genomic DNA, TCR beta CDR3 was amplified through two-round multiplex PCR. Each TRBV and TRBJ gene had its own primer in the first PCR round. From the multiplex PCR reads, TCRdb called clonotypes with MiXCR, one entry per CDR3 protein. The sample includes fewer than 40,000 distinct CDR3 sequences, around 48% of them seen just once. This TCR was sampled from a donor aged 50 or older with non-small cell lung cancer. The specimen comprised PBMCs, sampled before or after stereotactic body radiation therapy (not recorded which). The chain joins TRBV7-8 to TRBJ2-7, with D possibly being TRBD1 (5 bases). In DNA form, the CDR3 reads TGTGCCAGCAGTACCTGGGGCGCGAGCTCCTACGAGCAGTACTTC. Protein product: CASSTWGASSYEQYF. Using reference TRBV7-8 and TRBJ2-7 for the parts outside the CDR3, the full variable domain is GAGVSQSPRYKVAKRGQDVALRCDPISGHVSLFWYQQALGQGPEFLTYFQNEAQLDKSGLPSDRFFAERPEGSVSTLKIQRTQQEDSAVYLCASSTWGASSYEQYFGPGTRLTVT.